A selection of T cell receptor beta chains follows, all from one sample in a study of Ad26.COV2.S vaccination and SARS-CoV-2 variants. Only in-frame clones appear in the TCRdb table, and some are missing; sequencing was by immunoSEQ multiplex PCR. This sample has around 320,000 clones, with 87% found just once. The source was peripheral blood, collected in a trial of Ad26.COV2.S vaccine versus placebo. The receptors come from a person between 18 and 59 years old who received the Ad26.COV2.S COVID-19 vaccine or a placebo. Each CDR3 is given with its conserved first and last residue. The order of the fields is J gene, V gene, clone size, D gene, CDR3 protein, CDR3 DNA. A D gene is named only where the DNA matches it firmly. Clone size is stated in some rows and not others, as once, few, many or a class when expanded.

J: TRBJ2-6; V: TRBV5-4; size: once; D: TRBD1; CDR3: CASSPGGSGANVLTF; DNA: TGTGCCAGCAGCCCAGGGGGCTCTGGGGCCAACGTCCTGACTTTC
J: TRBJ1-6; V: TRBV5-1; size: .; D: .; CDR3: CASSLGQGTGHSPLHF; DNA: TGCGCCAGCAGCTTGGGTCAGGGAACGGGGCATTCACCCCTCCACTTT
J: TRBJ1-1; V: TRBV4-2; size: .; D: .; CDR3: CASSDTGWSMNTEAFF; DNA: TGTGCCAGCAGCGACACAGGGTGGAGTATGAACACTGAAGCTTTCTTT
J: TRBJ1-1; V: TRBV19; size: .; D: .; CDR3: CASSHRGRLTEAFF; DNA: TGTGCCAGTAGTCATCGGGGCAGGCTGACTGAAGCTTTCTTT
J: TRBJ1-2; V: TRBV5-5; size: .; D: .; CDR3: CASSIDTWGYTF; DNA: TGTGCCAGCAGCATTGACACCTGGGGCTACACCTTC
J: TRBJ1-2; V: TRBV7-9; size: .; D: TRBD1; CDR3: CASSSQSDRAPGGYTF; DNA: TGTGCCAGCAGCTCACAATCAGACAGGGCCCCTGGGGGCTACACCTTC
J: TRBJ1-6; V: TRBV7-8; size: .; D: .; CDR3: CASSLDRWSHNYNSPLHF; DNA: TGTGCCAGCAGCTTAGATCGATGGAGCCACAACTATAATTCACCCCTCCACTTT
J: TRBJ1-1; V: TRBV11-1; size: .; D: TRBD1; CDR3: CASSTDRDEAFF; DNA: TGTGCCAGCAGCACAGACAGGGATGAAGCTTTCTTT
J: TRBJ1-6; V: TRBV6-6; size: once; D: .; CDR3: CASSLPGDNSPLHF; DNA: TGTGCCAGCAGTTTGCCGGGGGATAATTCACCCCTCCACTTT
J: TRBJ1-1; V: TRBV6-5; size: .; D: .; CDR3: CASRGPGSGEAFF; DNA: TGTGCCAGCAGAGGTCCGGGGTCCGGTGAAGCTTTCTTT
J: TRBJ1-2; V: TRBV5-4; size: .; D: .; CDR3: CASSLREVYGYTF; DNA: TGTGCCAGCAGCCTCCGGGAGGTCTATGGCTACACCTTC